This TCR beta chain was observed in a study of blood T cell repertoires in COVID-19. Study context: Acute and convalescent COVID-19 specimens originated in the United States, Italy and Spain. T cells, B-cell-depleted T cells, or PBMCs supplied cDNA or gDNA.

Enrolled during active infection, Seattle patients were then followed longitudinally. Original processing methods: Researchers report that nucleated cell counts were estimated from reference gene primer amplification. This table comes from immunoSEQ multiplex PCR, and its TCRdb copy is limited to in-frame clones, with some not included. Clonal size and the V and J genes are those of that table, whereas D and trimming came from the DNA. The sample has under 400,000 clones; about nine tenths are singletons. The sample comprised peripheral blood. This clonotype originated in a woman younger than 45 with COVID-19, enrolled during active disease.

CDR3 in amino acids: CASSPGGSNEKLFF. In nucleotides, the CDR3 is TGTGCCAGCAGTCCTGGGGGGTCTAATGAAAAACTGTTTTTT. This chain connects TRBV28 to TRBJ1-4; TRBD1 might be the D (5 bases). The V gene's germline CDR1 is MDHEN and CDR2 SYDVKM. The CDR3 runs to 14 residues. V was trimmed by 5 bases and J by 3 bases, leaving 10 bases between them.